Following are 20 T cell receptor beta chains from one sample sequenced in a study of circulating CD8 cells and anti-PD-1 response in melanoma (TCRdb year 2020). A BD FACSAria II cell sorter was used to sort four subsets, defined by PD-1 and/or TIGIT, from live CD3+CD8+TCRalphabeta+ cells. The sequencer listed for this sample is NextSeq 500. Starting from about 15 ng of total RNA, TCR libraries were made with the QIAseq Immune Repertoire RNA Library Kit, Human TCR Panel. TCRdb passed the public sequencing reads through fastp at Q25 and MiXCR, retaining productive beta sequences. When rows share a CDR3 protein, they turn into one entry using the most common DNA and genes. For this sample there are 700 to 800 distinct CDR3 sequences; 8% appear just once. The ten most abundant clones make up 13% to 15% of the sample. This material consisted of CD8+ T cells from PBMCs, taken at baseline or after one month of anti-PD-1 therapy (not recorded which). The receptors stem from a human donor with melanoma.

Comment on this clonotype: A much larger clone differs from this one at a single base, so this may be a read error. As DNA, the CDR3 is TGCGCCAGCAGCCAACTGGATGGCCACCCCTACAATGAGCAGCTCTTC. As protein: CASSQLDGHPYNEQLF. V is TRBV4-3 and J is TRBJ2-1; D is unresolved. This CDR3 region has 16 residues. CDR1 and CDR2 from the germline V gene are LGHNA and YSLEER.

Relative to its sample, this clonotype is medium-sized. The chain recombines TRBV6-1 with TRBJ2-2; 9 bases align to TRBD1. The CDR3 is 15 amino acids. V lost 6 bases to trimming and J lost 3 bases; unmatched junction nucleotides: 5. CDR1 and CDR2 from the germline V gene are MNHNS and SASEGT. The CDR3 is CASRQGAWDTGELFF. CDR3 nucleotide sequence: TGTGCCAGCAGACAGGGGGCTTGGGACACCGGGGAGCTGTTTTTT.

This clonotype is categorized as medium-sized. The CDR3 protein is CASIGGEAKNIQYF. The DNA for the CDR3 is TGTGCCAGTATCGGCGGGGAGGCCAAAAACATTCAGTACTTC. This chain connects TRBV19 to TRBJ2-4; TRBD2 is a possible D gene (6 bases). The CDR3 consists of 14 residues. The V gene's germline CDR1 is LNHDA and CDR2 SQIVND (reference sequence). Trimming removed 7 bases from V and 1 base from J, with 11 bases in between.

By share of the sample, this clonotype is medium-sized (0.01 to 0.1%). CDR3 loop: CSARDEDRGISPLHF. The CDR3 DNA is TGCAGTGCTAGAGATGAGGACAGGGGTATTTCACCCCTCCACTTT. The rearrangement joins TRBV20-1 to TRBJ1-6, with TRBD1 matching 9 bases. V shed 0 bases, J shed 9 bases, and the junction held 6 bases outside the gene matches. CDR3 size: 15 residues. Germline V gene lookup returns CDR1 DFQATT and CDR2 SNEGSKA (reference sequence).

Judged by abundance, this clonotype is large (0.1 to 1%). J is TRBJ2-5 and V is TRBV12-3 or TRBV12-4; TRBD1 agrees at 7 bases. Trimming cost V 8 bases and J 5 bases; bases outside gene matches: 5. The length of the CDR3 is 12 residues. DNA of the CDR3: TGTGCCAGCCGACAGGGTGGTGAGACCCAGTACTTC. Encoded protein: CASRQGGETQYF.

This clonotype is large within its sample. In nucleotides, the CDR3 is TGCAGCGTTGGGAAACAGAACGAGCAGTACTTC. It translates to CSVGKQNEQYF. V gene TRBV29-1 combines with J gene TRBJ2-7; D gene ambiguous. Germline assignment: CDR1 SQVTM and CDR2 ANQGSEA. Trimming removed 4 bases from V and 5 bases from J, with 9 bases in between. The CDR3 is made up of 11 amino acids.

In the case of this clonotype: It may be a read error: a sequence one base away is much more abundant. V gene TRBV14 combines with J gene TRBJ2-7; 12 bases fit TRBD1. This CDR3 spans 13 amino acids. CDR1 is SGHDN, CDR2 FVKESK, per germline. This chain's CDR3 is CASRGTGGYEQHF. The CDR3 nucleotides are TGTGCCAGCAGGGGGACAGGGGGCTACGAGCAGCACTTC. Full variable domain (rest looked up from reference TRBV14 and TRBJ2-7): EAGVTQFPSHSVIEKGQTVTLRCDPISGHDNLYWYRRVMGKEIKFLLHFVKESKQDESGMPNNRFLAERTGGTYSTLKVQPAELEDSGVYFCASRGTGGYEQHFGPGTRLTVT.

By sample fraction, this clonotype is large. This sequence joins TRBV12-5 and TRBJ2-3, with a possible D match to TRBD2 (6 bases). Germline-derived CDR1 and CDR2 are LGHNT and FRNRAP. Trimming took 8 bases from V and 2 from J, leaving 26 bases between them. The CDR3 totals 18 residues. This CDR3 reads CASSWSTAASALTDTQYF. The CDR3 bases are TGTGCTAGTTCGTGGTCTACCGCCGCTAGCGCCCTCACAGATACGCAGTATTTT.

This clonotype is medium-sized. The V and J genes are TRBV28 and TRBJ2-7; 7 nucleotides match TRBD2. Germline lookup yields CDR1 MDHEN and CDR2 SYDVKM. CDR3 length equals 14 residues. The trim removed 3 bases at V and 3 bases at J, leaving 5 bases unmatched. The CDR3 DNA is TGTGCCAGCAGTTTCCTAGCGGAGATCTACGAGCAGTACTTC. Its protein is CASSFLAEIYEQYF.

This clonotype is classed as large. This chain joins TRBV7-3 and TRBJ2-1; the match to TRBD2 covers 11 bases. Per germline, CDR1 SGHTA and CDR2 FQGTGA. The V and J ends lost 1 base and 9 bases, in that order; junction bases with no gene match: 14. The CDR3 contains 18 residues. The CDR3 loop reads CASSLRTSGPQGLSEQFF. CDR3 DNA: TGTGCCAGCAGCTTAAGGACTAGCGGGCCTCAGGGTTTGAGTGAGCAGTTCTTC.

By proportion, this clonotype is medium-sized. V usage is TRBV12-3 or TRBV12-4 and J usage is TRBJ2-5, with 10 nucleotides matching TRBD1. This CDR3 is 16 amino acids long. V shed 5 bases, J shed 3 bases, and the junction held 9 bases outside the gene matches. The DNA of the CDR3 is TGTGCCAGCAGTGAACTGGACAGGGGGATGGAAGAGACCCAGTACTTC. The encoded protein is CASSELDRGMEETQYF.

In its sample, this clonotype ranks as medium-sized. The chain carries TRBV28 and TRBJ2-1; 9 bases are a match to TRBD1. The germline V gene has CDR1 MDHEN and CDR2 SYDVKM. With 6 bases clipped from V and 7 bases from J, the junction kept 7 bases outside the gene matches. CDR3 length: 14 residues. Here the CDR3 reads CASRRDRVFNEQFF. The DNA of the CDR3 is TGTGCCAGCAGGAGGGACAGGGTCTTTAATGAGCAGTTCTTC. Full variable domain (outside the CDR3, taken from reference TRBV28 and TRBJ2-1): DVKVTQSSRYLVKRTGEKVFLECVQDMDHENMFWYRQDPGLGLRLIYFSYDVKMKEKGDIPEGYSVSREKKERFSLILESASTNQTSMYLCASRRDRVFNEQFFGPGTRLTVL.

This clonotype qualifies as large. The J gene is TRBJ2-1, the V gene TRBV7-2, with 7 bases that match TRBD1. The CDR3 extends over 16 amino acids. V lost 5 bases, J lost 3 bases, and 10 bases stayed unmatched. The germline V gene has CDR1 SGHTA and CDR2 FQGNSA. CDR3 in amino acids: CASSARDRSFYNEQFF. CDR3 DNA sequence: TGTGCCAGCAGCGCCCGGGACAGAAGTTTCTACAATGAGCAGTTCTTC.

This clonotype ranks as large. The DNA is left out, because the CDR3 cannot be placed on it with certainty; the CDR3 is given as TCRdb lists it. This rearrangement joins TRBV21-1 to TRBJ2-1; the listed D gene, TRBD1, was not tested against the DNA. TRBV21-1 is reported as a pseudogene. The CDR3 region is 13 residues in length, termini included. The CDR3 loop reads CADWGQGANEQFF.

Note on this clonotype: This may be a read error: a much more frequent sequence differs by one nucleotide. The genes are TRBV28 and TRBJ2-7, with TRBD1 matching 9 bases. This CDR3 comprises 13 residues. Germline V gene sequence: CDR1 MDHEN, CDR2 SYDVKM. CDR3 amino acids: CACSWTGDNEQYF. The CDR3 bases are TGTGCCTGCAGTTGGACAGGGGACAACGAGCAGTACTTC.

In the case of this clonotype: An end of the junction differs from the germline gene, which may be a read error. The gene calls are TRBV28 and TRBJ2-4; D uncertain. CDR3 length: 14 residues. Germline V lookup: CDR1 MDHEN, CDR2 SYDVKM. CDR3 bases: TGTGCCACCAGAAGGGCCATAGTCAAAGACATTCAGTACTTC. It translates to CATRRAIVKDIQYF.

In its sample, this clonotype is medium-sized. The V and J genes are TRBV14 and TRBJ2-7; 11 bases line up with TRBD1. Germline lookup yields CDR1 SGHDN and CDR2 FVKESK. Unmatched junction bases numbered 1, after V lost 6 bases and J lost 3 bases. The CDR3 is 13 residues long. CDR3 sequence: CASRGTGGYEQYF. The CDR3 DNA follows: TGTGCCAGCAGGGGGACAGGGGGCTACGAGCAGTACTTC.

By share, this clonotype ranks as medium-sized. The chain recombines TRBV20-1 with TRBJ1-5; tentative D call: TRBD1 (5 bases). V lost 3 bases and J 8 bases, leaving 8 bases between the germline ends. Germline assignment: CDR1 DFQATT and CDR2 SNEGSKA (reference sequence). The CDR3 covers 11 residues. The CDR3 DNA follows: TGCAGTGCTAGGGACACGGAGCCCCAGCATTTT. This encodes CSARDTEPQHF.

By proportion, this clonotype is large (0.1 to 1%). The CDR3 DNA is TGTGCCAGAAGCTTGAGCCCGAACGGAAACATTCAGTACTTC. Translation gives CARSLSPNGNIQYF. The chain has TRBV5-3 and TRBJ2-4, with no clear D. TRBV5-3 is an open reading frame whose function is uncertain. The CDR3 runs to 14 residues. Trimming took off 1 base at V and 6 bases at J, with 11 bases between the two ends.

In its sample, this clonotype is medium-sized (0.01 to 0.1%). The chain joins TRBV24-1 to TRBJ1-1; D is unresolved. V was cut by 10 bases and J by 1 base, with 12 bases left in between. CDR3 size: 13 residues. Germline loops: CDR1 KGHDR, CDR2 SFDVKD. The CDR3 nucleotides are TGTGCCACGTCCGAGCTGGCGAACACTGAAGCTTTCTTT. The encoded protein is CATSELANTEAFF.